Here is one T cell receptor (beta chain) with its context. What it binds is not known. The sample originates from a study of cytomegalovirus exposure and HLA in healthy donors. Overall study results and limits: Most of the CMV-associated TCR beta chains (in a later analysis) appeared to be HLA-restricted. Cytomegalovirus-associated TCR beta chains were listed, numbering around 150.

The PCR ran on 60 Vbeta and 13 Jbeta primers. Using immunoSEQ multiplex PCR, the repertoire was profiled, and TCRdb retains in-frame clones only, with some absent. Of about 160,000 clones in the sample, approximately 80% were seen once. Trimming shortened V by 3 bases and J by 7 bases, and 7 bases separated the two germline ends. CDR1 and CDR2 (germline): SGHRS, YFSETQ. This CDR3 is 12 amino acids long. The donors, nominally healthy at sampling, likely had unrecorded immune exposures. The sample consisted of PBMCs. The chain has TRBV5-1 and TRBJ2-2, with no clear D. The sequence was collected from a man younger than 35 in good health and CMV-seropositive. This CDR3 is CASSSSGGELFF. The CDR3 region has the DNA TGCGCCAGCAGCTCCTCCGGCGGGGAGCTGTTTTTT.